This entry lists 7 T cell receptor beta chains sequenced from one sample in a study of T-cell reconstitution after alpha-beta-depleted transplantation in children. A library of TCRbeta sequences, prepared with unique molecular identifiers, was generated. One entry per CDR3 protein results from TCRdb running MiXCR on the PCR reads. Of about 870,000 distinct CDR3 sequences listed, around 17% are singletons. Sequencing used PBMCs, mostly from graft donor cells, obtained 360 days after TCRalphabeta/CD19-depleted stem cell transplant. The receptors derive from a male patient under 18 who had a stem cell transplant for acute lymphoblastic leukemia, so the T cells may come from the graft donor.

Only a few counts were recorded for this clonotype. This rearrangement joins TRBV3-1 to TRBJ2-1, with D tentatively TRBD2 (5 bases). There are 14 residues in the CDR3. The V gene's germline CDR1 is LGHDT and CDR2 YNNKEL (reference sequence). The germline V and J ends were trimmed by 0 bases and 10 bases, with 13 bases remaining between them. The CDR3: CASSQDSRRREQFF. The CDR3 DNA reads as TGTGCCAGCAGCCAAGATTCGCGGAGGCGCGAGCAGTTCTTC.

V usage is TRBV2 and J usage is TRBJ2-5; 7 bases line up with TRBD1. V shed 3 bases and J 4 bases; nucleotides not matched to a gene: 11. This CDR3 has 16 amino acids. Germline V lookup: CDR1 SNHLY, CDR2 FYNNEI. CDR3 DNA: TGTGCCAGCAGTGACTGGACAGACAGGGAAGGAGAGACCCAGTACTTC. Its translation is CASSDWTDREGETQYF.

This clonotype was detected ten times or more. This chain links TRBV29-1 with TRBJ2-7, with TRBD2 matching over 12 bases. CDR1 SQVTM and CDR2 ANQGSEA come from the germline V gene. The CDR3 contains 14 residues. With V trimmed by 5 bases and J by 1 base, 3 bases remained unmatched. Here the CDR3 reads CSVSGLAGSYEQYF. CDR3 DNA sequence: TGCAGCGTTAGCGGACTAGCGGGGTCCTACGAGCAGTACTTC.

Ten or more counts support this clonotype. The gene calls are TRBV29-1 and TRBJ2-7; perhaps D is TRBD1 or TRBD2 (5 bases each). The germline CDR1 and CDR2 sequences are SQVTM and ANQGSEA. This CDR3 contains 13 residues. V lost 2 bases and J 6 bases, leaving 14 bases between the germline ends. CDR3 region: CSVERGGGIEQYF. The CDR3 DNA reads TGCAGCGTTGAAAGAGGTGGGGGAATCGAGCAGTACTTC.

The chain is built from TRBV2 and TRBJ2-1; 8 bases are shared with TRBD2. In germline, CDR1 is SNHLY, CDR2 FYNNEI. The CDR3 is 15 residues long. The junction had 3 bases not matched to a gene; V was cut back by 3 bases and J by 2 bases. The CDR3 DNA follows: TGTGCCAGCAGTGAGACTAGCGACGCCTACAATGAGCAGTTCTTC. This translates into CASSETSDAYNEQFF.

This clonotype was picked up a small number of times. V usage is TRBV5-1 and J usage is TRBJ2-5, with D perhaps TRBD2 (5 bases). CDR3 length: 15 residues. V was trimmed by 0 bases and J by 1 base, leaving 10 bases between them. From germline, CDR1 is SGHRS and CDR2 YFSETQ. In DNA, the CDR3 is TGCGCCAGCAGCTTGGGGAGGACGGTCCAAGAGACCCAGTACTTC. Translated: CASSLGRTVQETQYF.

This clonotype came up a few times. CDR3 sequence reads: CASSLGDRFQFF. As DNA, the CDR3 is TGTGCCAGCAGCTTAGGGGACAGGTTTCAGTTCTTC. The chain employs TRBV7-8 and TRBJ2-1, with TRBD1 identical over 8 bases. The CDR3 contains 12 residues. Germline CDR1 and CDR2: SGHVS and FQNEAQ. Trimming at V came to 1 base and at J to 13 bases, leaving 3 bases not matched to a gene. The whole variable domain, remainder taken from reference TRBV7-8 and TRBJ2-1, is GAGVSQSPRYKVAKRGQDVALRCDPISGHVSLFWYQQALGQGPEFLTYFQNEAQLDKSGLPSDRFFAERPEGSVSTLKIQRTQQEDSAVYLCASSLGDRFQFFGPGTRLTVL.